The sequence of this T cell receptor beta chain was determined in a study of control samples from healthy donors and cancer patients. Some clones are missing from TCRdb's copy, which holds only in-frame ones; the method was immunoSEQ multiplex PCR. The sample yields roughly 100,000 clones, approximately 86% seen once. Looked up from germline, CDR1 is LNHNV and CDR2 is YYDKDF (reference sequence). The CDR3 is made up of 14 amino acids. V was cut by 5 bases and J by 10 bases, with 15 bases left in between. Sequencing was performed on blood. The chain carries TRBV15 and TRBJ1-6, with a tentative D call TRBD1 (5 bases). The receptor comes from a woman between 45 and 65 years old in good health. The CDR3: CATSPRQNSSPLHF. In nucleotides, the CDR3 is TGTGCCACCAGCCCCCGACAGAATTCGTCACCCCTCCACTTT.